This TCR beta chain came from a study of blood T cell repertoires in COVID-19. Data came from immunoSEQ multiplex PCR; TCRdb stores just in-frame clones and leaves some out. Altogether nearly 80,000 clones are present, about 85% being singletons, with the ten largest covering approximately 5.8%. This sequence originates from a man aged 55 to 70 with active or convalescent COVID-19. What was sequenced was peripheral blood.

CDR3 in DNA: TGTGCCATCAGTGGGCAGGCTGGGAACTATGGCTACACCTTC. It codes for CAISGQAGNYGYTF. The gene calls are TRBV10-3 and TRBJ1-2; D not resolved. This CDR3 contains 14 residues. CDR1 and CDR2 from the germline V gene are ENHRY and SYGVKD. V was cut by 4 bases and J by 2 bases, with 11 bases left in between.